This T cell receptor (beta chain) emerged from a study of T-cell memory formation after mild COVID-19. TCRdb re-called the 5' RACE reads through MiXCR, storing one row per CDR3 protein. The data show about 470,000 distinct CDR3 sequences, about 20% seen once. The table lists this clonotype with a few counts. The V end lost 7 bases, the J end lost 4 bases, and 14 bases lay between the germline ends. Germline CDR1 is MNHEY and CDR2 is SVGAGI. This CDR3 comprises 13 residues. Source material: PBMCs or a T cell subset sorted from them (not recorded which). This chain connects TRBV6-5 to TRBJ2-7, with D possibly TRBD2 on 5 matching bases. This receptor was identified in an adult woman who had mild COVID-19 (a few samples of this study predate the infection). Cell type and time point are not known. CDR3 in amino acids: CASTPGGVYEQYF. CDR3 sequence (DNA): TGTGCCAGCACCCCAGGAGGAGTTTACGAGCAGTACTTC.